What follows is one TCR beta chain and its context. Its antigen is undetermined. The data belong to a study of cytomegalovirus exposure and HLA in healthy donors. Study context: Membership in the Caucasian-associated ancestry cluster was found for 75% to 90% of 350 to 450 genotyped donors.

PCR amplification relied on 60 Vbeta primers (plus 13 Jbeta primers). TCRdb keeps only in-frame clones here, not all; method: immunoSEQ multiplex PCR. This sample carries over 110,000 clones, approximately 78% of them seen once, and the ten largest clones take over 2%. The CDR3 is 11 amino acids. V was shortened by 1 base and J by 8 bases, with 4 bases between the two germline ends. Germline V gene data show CDR1 as SGHNT and CDR2 as YYREEE (reference sequence). Study-level points and caveats: More clonal expansion characterized HLA-associated TCR beta chains than equally common others in a later analysis. TCR beta V- and J-gene trimming, according to a later analysis, was linked to a missense DCLRE1C variant.

Sequenced: PBMCs. The TCR comes from a woman between 18 and 30 years old in good health and CMV-seropositive. V usage is TRBV5-4 and J usage is TRBJ2-1, with D uncertain. For the CDR3, the DNA is TGTGCCAGCAGCTTGATCGATGAGCAGTTCTTC. Translating gives CASSLIDEQFF.